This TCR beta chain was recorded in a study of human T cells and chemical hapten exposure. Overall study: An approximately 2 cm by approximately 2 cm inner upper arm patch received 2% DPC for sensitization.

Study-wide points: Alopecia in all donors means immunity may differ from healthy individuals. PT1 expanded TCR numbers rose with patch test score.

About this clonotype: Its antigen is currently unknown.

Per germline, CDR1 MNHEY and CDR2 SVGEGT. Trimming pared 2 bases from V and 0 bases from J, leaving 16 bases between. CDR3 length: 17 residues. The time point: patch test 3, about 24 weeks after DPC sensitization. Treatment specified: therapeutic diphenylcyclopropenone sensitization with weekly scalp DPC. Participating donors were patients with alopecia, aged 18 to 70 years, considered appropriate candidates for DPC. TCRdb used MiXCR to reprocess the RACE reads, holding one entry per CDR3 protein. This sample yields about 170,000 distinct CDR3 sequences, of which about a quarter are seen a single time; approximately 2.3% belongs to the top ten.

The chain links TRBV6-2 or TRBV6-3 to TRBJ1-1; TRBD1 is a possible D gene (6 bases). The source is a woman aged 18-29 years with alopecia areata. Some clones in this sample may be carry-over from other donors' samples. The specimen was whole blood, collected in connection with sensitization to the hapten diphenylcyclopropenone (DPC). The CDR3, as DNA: TGTGCCAGCAGTTACCCCTCTGGGGGGGCCTTGAACACTGAAGCTTTCTTT. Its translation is CASSYPSGGALNTEAFF.